These 32 T cell receptor beta chains share one sample of origin, sequenced in a study of blood T cell repertoires in COVID-19. Here immunoSEQ multiplex PCR was the method, and the copy in TCRdb shows in-frame clones only, minus some. The sample contains roughly 200,000 clones, approximately 90% of which appear only once. Sequenced: peripheral blood. These receptors all come from a man aged 35 to 55 with active or convalescent COVID-19.

This chain connects TRBV7-9 to TRBJ2-3, with D maybe TRBD1 (6 bases). The CDR3 sequence is 15 residues long. Germline lookup yields CDR1 SEHNR and CDR2 FQNEAQ (reference sequence). Deletions cut 4 bases from V and 2 bases from J, with 13 bases between. DNA for the CDR3: TGTGCCAGCAGCTCGTATGGACAGTTCACAGATACGCAGTATTTT. Translation gives CASSSYGQFTDTQYF.

The chain combines TRBV7-2 with TRBJ2-5, with TRBD1 matching over 8 bases. V lost 3 bases to trimming and J lost 4 bases; unmatched junction nucleotides: 4. There are 14 residues in the CDR3. Per germline, CDR1 SGHTA and CDR2 FQGNSA. CDR3 sequence reads: CASSLTGAGETQYF. CDR3 nucleotides: TGTGCCAGCAGCTTGACAGGGGCTGGAGAGACCCAGTACTTC.

The CDR3 loop is CASSSPGGTEAFF. In DNA form, the CDR3 reads TGTGCCAGCAGTTCACCGGGTGGGACTGAAGCTTTCTTT. The rearrangement links TRBV28 to TRBJ1-1; D uncertain. The germline V gene has CDR1 MDHEN and CDR2 SYDVKM. Trimming cost V 4 bases and J 5 bases, with 11 bases left between them. CDR3 length equals 13 residues.

The chain carries TRBV27 and TRBJ1-1; D remains ambiguous. The CDR3 has 14 residues. Trimming stripped 3 bases from V and 3 bases from J, with 11 bases between. Looked up from germline, CDR1 is MNHEY and CDR2 is SMNVEV (reference sequence). The CDR3 DNA sequence: TGTGCCAGCAGTTTTGGTTCACAGCACACTGAAGCTTTCTTT. Translated, it gives CASSFGSQHTEAFF.

Only one count was recorded for this clone. The V call is TRBV19, the J call TRBJ2-4; 11 bases match TRBD1. Losses at the gene ends were 8 bases for V and 5 bases for J; bases not matched to a gene: 8. The length of the CDR3 is 15 residues. Germline V gene sequence: CDR1 LNHDA, CDR2 SQIVND (reference sequence). The CDR3 reads CASRNAGQGENIQYF. CDR3 DNA sequence: TGTGCCAGTCGAAACGCGGGACAGGGGGAAAACATTCAGTACTTC.

The V call is TRBV7-2, the J call TRBJ2-7; TRBD1 aligns across 8 bases. CDR3 length equals 15 residues. Unmatched junction bases numbered 6, after V lost 5 bases and J lost 0 bases. Germline V gene lookup returns CDR1 SGHTA and CDR2 FQGNSA. The CDR3 spells CASSVKGQASYEQYF. The CDR3 DNA is TGTGCCAGCAGCGTCAAGGGACAGGCCTCCTACGAGCAGTACTTC.

V is TRBV7-2 and J is TRBJ1-1; no firm D call. V dropped 3 bases and J dropped 0 bases, with 5 bases sitting between them. CDR3 length: 13 residues. CDR1 is SGHTA and CDR2 is FQGNSA in the germline V gene. CDR3 protein: CASSFLVNTEAFF. The CDR3 DNA reads TGTGCCAGCAGCTTTCTCGTGAACACTGAAGCTTTCTTT. The full variable domain, with the rest looked up from reference TRBV7-2 and TRBJ1-1, is GAGVSQSPSNKVTEKGKDVELRCDPISGHTALYWYRQSLGQGLEFLIYFQGNSAPDKSGLPSDRFSAERTGGSVSTLTIQRTQQEDSAVYLCASSFLVNTEAFFGQGTRLTVV.

This chain links TRBV11-2 with TRBJ2-7; 10 positions match TRBD1. Trimming cost V 4 bases and J 0 bases; bases outside gene matches: 3. Germline V gene lookup returns CDR1 SGHAT and CDR2 FQNNGV. This CDR3 comprises 15 residues. The DNA for the CDR3 is TGTGCCAGCAGCTGGAGGACAGGGGGCTCCTACGAGCAGTACTTC. Its translation is CASSWRTGGSYEQYF. Full variable domain (missing parts from reference TRBV11-2 and TRBJ2-7): EAGVAQSPRYKIIEKRQSVAFWCNPISGHATLYWYQQILGQGPKLLIQFQNNGVVDDSQLPKDRFSAERLKGVDSTLKIQPAKLEDSAVYLCASSWRTGGSYEQYFGPGTRLTVT.

This chain uses TRBV10-3 with TRBJ1-5; no clear D gene. V lost 2 bases and J lost 0, with 5 bases in between. Germline CDR1 ENHRY, CDR2 SYGVKD. This CDR3 comprises 14 residues. CDR3 sequence reads: CAISETSSNQPQHF. CDR3 coding DNA: TGTGCCATCAGTGAGACGAGTAGCAATCAGCCCCAGCATTTT.

This sequence joins TRBV18 and TRBJ1-3; D perhaps matches TRBD1 (6 bases). V was cut by 3 bases and J by 0 bases, with 15 bases left in between. In germline, CDR1 is KGHSH, CDR2 LQKENI. The CDR3 runs to 17 residues. CDR3 sequence reads: CASSPQKGDISGNTIYF. The CDR3 coding sequence is TGTGCCAGCTCACCGCAAAAAGGGGACATCTCTGGAAACACCATATATTTT.

This sequence joins TRBV9 and TRBJ2-7, with D maybe TRBD1 (6 bases). Germline loops: CDR1 SGDLS, CDR2 YYNGEE. This CDR3 has 16 residues. Trimming cost V 4 bases and J 2 bases, with 19 bases left between them. The CDR3 reads CASSPGGGGLAYEQYF. The CDR3 DNA reads as TGTGCCAGCAGCCCCGGTGGGGGCGGACTCGCCTACGAGCAGTACTTC.

This chain links TRBV9 with TRBJ2-7, with D possibly matching TRBD1 (6 bases). CDR1 and CDR2 from the germline V gene are SGDLS and YYNGEE. The germline V and J ends were trimmed by 3 bases and 5 bases, with 12 bases remaining between them. This CDR3 has 13 residues. The CDR3 here is CASSDRDGDEQYF. DNA of the CDR3: TGTGCCAGCAGCGACAGGGACGGGGACGAGCAGTACTTC. Supplemented by reference TRBV9 and TRBJ2-7, the full variable domain reads DSGVTQTPKHLITATGQRVTLRCSPRSGDLSVYWYQQSLDQGLQFLIQYYNGEERAKGNILERFSAQQFPDLHSELNLSSLELGDSALYFCASSDRDGDEQYFGPGTRLTVT.

The count of this clone is one. This chain uses TRBV7-2 with TRBJ1-2; tentatively, D is TRBD1 (6 bases). Per germline, CDR1 SGHTA and CDR2 FQGNSA. The CDR3 runs 15 residues. V gave up 5 bases and J gave up 11 bases, with 24 bases separating them. Written as DNA, the CDR3 is TGTGCCAGCAGCGATCAAGCCTCGGGACATCCGGGTTACACCTTC. Residues: CASSDQASGHPGYTF. The full variable domain, completed using reference TRBV7-2 and TRBJ1-2, is GAGVSQSPSNKVTEKGKDVELRCDPISGHTALYWYRQSLGQGLEFLIYFQGNSAPDKSGLPSDRFSAERTGGSVSTLTIQRTQQEDSAVYLCASSDQASGHPGYTFGSGTRLTVV.

The chain recombines TRBV6-5 with TRBJ2-1, with D possibly TRBD1 on 5 matching bases. The germline V gene has CDR1 MNHEY and CDR2 SVGAGI. V lost 4 bases to trimming and J lost 0 bases, with 13 bases between them. The length of the CDR3 is 16 residues. The CDR3 region is CASSSLDSYSYNEQFF. The CDR3 region has the DNA TGTGCCAGCAGTTCCCTCGACAGTTACTCCTACAATGAGCAGTTCTTC.

The chain combines TRBV13 with TRBJ2-7; D is ambiguous. Germline CDR1 is PRHDT and CDR2 is FYEKMQ (reference sequence). V lost 5 bases and J lost 2, with 22 bases in between. The CDR3 length is 17 residues. CDR3 sequence reads: CASSGSRRHRNTYEQYF. The DNA of the CDR3 is TGTGCCAGCAGCGGGTCAAGACGACACCGGAACACCTACGAGCAGTACTTC.

This chain joins TRBV15 and TRBJ2-6; 8 positions agree with TRBD1. The ends lost 4 bases at V and 3 bases at J; junction bases unmatched: 8. CDR3 length: 17 residues. Germline CDR1 and CDR2: LNHNV and YYDKDF (reference sequence). DNA of the CDR3: TGTGCCACCAGCACCCGGACAGGGAACTTTGGGGCCAACGTCCTGACTTTC. It translates to CATSTRTGNFGANVLTF. Together with reference TRBV15 and TRBJ2-6, the CDR3 gives the full variable domain: DAMVIQNPRYQVTQFGKPVTLSCSQTLNHNVMYWYQQKSSQAPKLLFHYYDKDFNNEADTPDNFQSRRPNTSFCFLDIRSPGLGDTAMYLCATSTRTGNFGANVLTFGAGSRLTVL.

The chain links TRBV3-1 (or the pseudogene TRBV3-2) to TRBJ2-2; the match to TRBD2 covers 9 bases. V gave up 0 bases and J gave up 2 bases; unmatched junction bases: 7. The germline gives CDR1 LGHDT, CDR2 YNNKEL (reference sequence). The CDR3 consists of 18 residues. CDR3 region: CASSQDLAGSPNTGELFF. The DNA for the CDR3 is TGTGCCAGCAGCCAAGACCTAGCGGGGAGCCCAAACACCGGGGAGCTGTTTTTT.

The J gene is TRBJ2-2, the V gene TRBV4-1; D unresolved. Germline CDR1 and CDR2: MGHRA and YSYEKL. The CDR3 has 16 residues. V was clipped by 2 bases and J by 1 base, with 11 bases between them. The CDR3 coding sequence is TGCGCCAGCAGCCAATCTTTGACGGGGAACACCGGGGAGCTGTTTTTT. Its translation is CASSQSLTGNTGELFF.

The chain employs TRBV12-3 or TRBV12-4 and TRBJ1-5, with D unclear. Trimming shortened V by 8 bases and J by 1 base, and 6 bases separated the two germline ends. This CDR3 region has 12 residues. The CDR3 loop reads CASRGSNQPQHF. CDR3 nucleotides: TGTGCCAGCCGCGGGAGCAATCAGCCCCAGCATTTT.

Of note for this clone: The same CDR3 also results from other DNA sequences found in this sample. This chain connects TRBV9 to TRBJ1-1, with a weak D call TRBD1 (5 bases). Germline V gene sequence: CDR1 SGDLS, CDR2 YYNGEE. This CDR3 is 13 amino acids long. Trimming took 4 bases from V and 1 from J, leaving 8 bases between them. For the CDR3, the DNA is TGTGCCAGCAGCCTCGGACAGAACACTGAAGCTTTCTTT. Residues: CASSLGQNTEAFF.

The chain is built from TRBV18 and TRBJ2-5, with TRBD1 matching over 8 bases. Germline loops: CDR1 KGHSH, CDR2 LQKENI. Losses at the gene ends were 2 bases for V and 2 bases for J; bases not matched to a gene: 4. The CDR3 has 15 residues. CDR3 sequence: CASSPGQGRQETQYF. CDR3 coding DNA: TGTGCCAGCTCACCAGGACAGGGACGACAAGAGACCCAGTACTTC.

The chain combines TRBV9 with TRBJ2-6, with TRBD2 as a possible D gene (6 bases). This CDR3 is built from 14 residues. Per the germline V gene, CDR1 is SGDLS and CDR2 is YYNGEE. V was shortened by 2 bases and J by 8 bases, with 11 bases between the two germline ends. The CDR3 reads CASSVGGYTNVLTF. In DNA, the CDR3 is TGTGCCAGCAGCGTCGGGGGTTATACCAACGTCCTGACTTTC.

The chain is built from TRBV28 and TRBJ2-5; TRBD1 aligns across 8 bases. Germline CDR1 and CDR2: MDHEN and SYDVKM. V shed 3 bases and J 5 bases; nucleotides not matched to a gene: 8. CDR3 length: 15 residues. This chain's CDR3 is CASSFDQGASETQYF. The CDR3 DNA follows: TGTGCCAGCAGTTTTGACCAGGGGGCTTCGGAGACCCAGTACTTC.

The chain employs TRBV2 and TRBJ1-1; no clear D. Germline lookup yields CDR1 SNHLY and CDR2 FYNNEI. V lost 4 bases, J lost 0 bases, and 12 bases lay in between. The CDR3 length is 15 residues. DNA of the CDR3: TGTGCCAGCAGTGGTGGAAACAGACTGAACACTGAAGCTTTCTTT. Translation gives CASSGGNRLNTEAFF.

Concerning this clone itself: Within the sample, other DNA sequences also encode this same CDR3. V and J are TRBV5-1 and TRBJ2-5; maybe TRBD2 (5 bases). The V end was cut by 2 bases, the J end by 2 bases, with 7 bases between. This CDR3 has 13 amino acids. Germline lookup yields CDR1 SGHRS and CDR2 YFSETQ. The CDR3 DNA is TGCGCCAGCAGCTTTACGGGGCAAGAGACCCAGTACTTC. It specifies CASSFTGQETQYF.

This clone occurred once. The chain couples TRBV28 to TRBJ1-1, with D tentatively TRBD1 (6 bases). V was cut by 6 bases and J by 0 bases, with 8 bases left in between. Germline CDR1 MDHEN, CDR2 SYDVKM. The CDR3 consists of 13 residues. The CDR3 sequence is CASRDSLNTEAFF. In DNA, the CDR3 is TGTGCCAGCAGGGACAGCCTGAACACTGAAGCTTTCTTT.

The sample holds one count of this clone. The J gene is TRBJ2-3, the V gene TRBV6-4; perhaps TRBD2 as D (6 bases). The CDR3 loop spans 14 amino acids. CDR1 MRHNA and CDR2 SNTAGT come from the germline V gene. V dropped 5 bases and J dropped 3 bases, with 12 bases sitting between them. As DNA, the CDR3 is TGTGCCAGCAGTTCCGGGCGGGATACAGATACGCAGTATTTT. Translating it yields CASSSGRDTDTQYF.

The chain links TRBV19 to TRBJ2-3; 15 bases match TRBD2. CDR3 length: 15 amino acids. Germline CDR1 LNHDA, CDR2 SQIVND (reference sequence). V was pared by 6 bases and J by 5 bases, with 3 bases of the junction left unmatched. Here the CDR3 reads CASSTGLAGGDTQYF. The CDR3 DNA reads as TGTGCCAGTAGCACGGGACTAGCGGGGGGAGATACGCAGTATTTT. Looking up the rest from reference TRBV19 and TRBJ2-3 gives the full variable domain: DGGITQSPKYLFRKEGQNVTLSCEQNLNHDAMYWYRQDPGQGLRLIYYSQIVNDFQKGDIAEGYSVSREKKESFPLTVTSAQKNPTAFYLCASSTGLAGGDTQYFGPGTRLTVL.

The count of this clone is one. CDR3 residues: CASSAGQNQETQYF. The CDR3 coding sequence is TGTGCCAGCAGCGCGGGACAGAACCAAGAGACCCAGTACTTC. The rearrangement joins TRBV5-5 to TRBJ2-5; D is possibly TRBD1 (7 bases). V lost 4 bases to trimming and J lost 0 bases, with 10 bases between them. Germline V gene lookup returns CDR1 SGHKS and CDR2 YYEKEE (reference sequence). CDR3 length: 14 residues.

The genes are TRBV28 and TRBJ1-3; D uncertain. Trimming took off 8 bases at V and 0 bases at J, with 8 bases between the two ends. This CDR3 is built from 13 residues. Germline lookup yields CDR1 MDHEN and CDR2 SYDVKM. The CDR3 here is CASRGNSGNTIYF. CDR3 nucleotide sequence: TGTGCCAGCCGCGGAAACTCTGGAAACACCATATATTTT.

This rearrangement joins TRBV6-5 to TRBJ1-1; D is possibly TRBD1 (5 bases). Trimming removed 6 bases from V and 6 bases from J, with 17 bases in between. This CDR3 is built from 14 residues. The germline V gene has CDR1 MNHEY and CDR2 SVGAGI. The CDR3 DNA is TGTGCCAGCAGAGTATCACAGGCCTGGCCTGAAGCTTTCTTT. It yields the protein CASRVSQAWPEAFF.

V usage is TRBV10-3 and J usage is TRBJ1-4, with TRBD1 as a possible D gene (5 bases). The germline CDR1 and CDR2 sequences are ENHRY and SYGVKD. The CDR3 runs to 13 residues. V was trimmed by 8 bases and J by 6 bases, leaving 13 bases between them. The CDR3 nucleotides read TGTGCCATCGCATGGGGGGTGGATGAAAAACTGTTTTTT. It is translated as CAIAWGVDEKLFF.